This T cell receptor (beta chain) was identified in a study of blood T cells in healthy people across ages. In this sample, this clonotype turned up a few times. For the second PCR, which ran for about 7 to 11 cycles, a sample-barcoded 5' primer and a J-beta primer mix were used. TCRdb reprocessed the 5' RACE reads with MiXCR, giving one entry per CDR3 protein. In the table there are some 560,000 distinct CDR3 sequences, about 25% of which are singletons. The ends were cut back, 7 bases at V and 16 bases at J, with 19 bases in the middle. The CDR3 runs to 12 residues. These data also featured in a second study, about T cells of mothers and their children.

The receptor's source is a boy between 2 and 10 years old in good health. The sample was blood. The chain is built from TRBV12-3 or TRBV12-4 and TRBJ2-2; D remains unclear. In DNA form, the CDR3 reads TGTGCCAGCATCCTCCCCCCGTCCCATAAGTTTTTT. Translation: CASILPPSHKFF.